The entry below describes one T cell receptor (beta chain). Its cognate antigen is unknown. TCRdb reprocessed the reads with MiXCR, giving one entry per CDR3 protein. The sample has 150,000 to 190,000 distinct CDR3 sequences; roughly a quarter are singletons. The record originates from a study of T cell repertoires in cytomegalovirus infection. Study background: Evidence of both CMV infection and a matching HLA type came from public TCR beta signatures.

Findings and limits, study-wide: Public TCR beta family frequency separated CMV-and-HLA carriers, including in an independent cohort. The study found HLA-C-restricted CMV-specific TCR beta clonotypes dominating the ex vivo response.

Germline values: CDR1 SNHLY, CDR2 FYNNEI. The CDR3 runs to 14 residues. V was pared by 4 bases and J by 3 bases, with 13 bases between. The J gene is TRBJ2-7, the V gene TRBV2, with no clear D. The sequenced sample consisted of PBMCs. This receptor was taken from a human donor in good health (CMV status not recorded). Some clones in this sample may be carry-over from other donors' samples. The CDR3 nucleotides read TGTGCCAGCAGTGGTGGATCCCTTAACTACGAGCAGTACTTC. As protein: CASSGGSLNYEQYF. Variable domain in full (rest from reference TRBV2 and TRBJ2-7): EPEVTQTPSHQVTQMGQEVILRCVPISNHLYFYWYRQILGQKVEFLVSFYNNEISEKSEIFDDQFSVERPDGSNFTLKIRSTKLEDSAMYFCASSGGSLNYEQYFGPGTRLTVT.